The clone carrying this T cell receptor beta chain showed up just once. This sample stems from a study of blood T cell repertoires in COVID-19. Study-wide background: Collection of acute and convalescent COVID-19 samples took place in the United States, Italy and Spain. PBMCs, B-cell-depleted T cells, or T cells provided the cDNA or gDNA that made up the material.

Patients of the Seattle cohort, enrolled during active infection, were followed longitudinally. As processed by the authors: Amplification with reference gene primers provided the estimates of nucleated cell counts. TCRdb's copy holds only in-frame clones and misses some; the assay was immunoSEQ multiplex PCR. The V and J calls and clone size come from that table; D and trimming were worked out from the DNA. The table includes 200,000 to 300,000 clones, roughly 76% detected once. Germline lookup yields CDR1 GTSNPN and CDR2 SVGIG (reference sequence). The CDR3 sequence is 12 residues long. V was pared by 4 bases and J by 1 base, with 7 bases between.

This receptor was obtained from a woman older than 75 with COVID-19, enrolled during active disease. J is TRBJ1-1 and V is TRBV30, with a tentative D call TRBD1 (5 bases). Sequencing was done on a sample of peripheral blood. Here the CDR3 DNA reads TGTGCCTGGACTACAGGGAACACTGAAGCTTTCTTT. Translated, it gives CAWTTGNTEAFF.